Listed below are T cell receptor beta chains from one sample, sequenced in a study of blood T cell repertoires in COVID-19. This table comes from immunoSEQ multiplex PCR, and its TCRdb copy is limited to in-frame clones, with some not included. The sample contains roughly 230,000 clones, approximately 80% of which appear only once. The specimen sequenced was peripheral blood. All receptors come from a middle-aged man with acute or convalescent COVID-19. CDR3s include the opening cysteine and the closing phenylalanine or tryptophan.

V gene,J gene,CDR3 length,CDR3 protein
TRBV6-2/TRBV6-3,TRBJ2-7,15,CASSLGTSGWGEQYF
TRBV5-1,TRBJ2-4,14,CASSFSDARDIQYF
TRBV6-5,TRBJ1-5,11,CASSRSQPQHF
TRBV27,TRBJ1-5,12,CASGAGGQPQHF
TRBV21-1,TRBJ1-3,16,CASSKAGDRAGNTIYF
TRBV30,TRBJ1-1,13,CAWSVHPPKEAFF
TRBV7-8,TRBJ1-4,14,CASALGAVNEKLFF
TRBV11-3,TRBJ2-1,13,CASSWGEGNEQFF
TRBV7-9,TRBJ2-2,15,CASGYSVANTGELFF
TRBV21-1,TRBJ2-7,19,CASRYTKGQTNRIPYEQYF
TRBV14,TRBJ1-1,14,CASSHPGQGTEAFF
TRBV19,TRBJ1-4,19,CASTRGRDARFVGNEKLFF
TRBV9,TRBJ1-1,15,CASSGGDRGSSEAFF
TRBV10-3,TRBJ1-1,14,CAIRPRDRGDKAFF
TRBV5-1,TRBJ2-3,15,CASSDTGTATDTQYF
TRBV7-2,TRBJ2-7,14,CASSSRDNPYEQYF
TRBV9,TRBJ2-7,14,CASSVGSWTYEQYF
TRBV7-2,TRBJ2-6,16,CASSPNRGSGANVLTF
TRBV11-2,TRBJ1-1,14,CASSYPDRVTEAFF
TRBV10-3,TRBJ2-2,12,CATGGDSGELFF
TRBV27,TRBJ2-3,15,CASSTSGRRTDTQYF
TRBV6-2/TRBV6-3,TRBJ2-3,16,CASSYSSGRVADTQYF
TRBV6-5,TRBJ2-2,13,CASSRANTGELFF
TRBV7-6,TRBJ1-5,15,CASSLEPGFNQPQHF
TRBV7-9,TRBJ2-1,17,CASSLSAWTTFNDEQFF
TRBV25-1,TRBJ2-1,16,CASSPWAIAGYNEQFF
TRBV5-5,TRBJ1-6,14,CASSNGDYNSPLHF
TRBV4-2,TRBJ2-5,15,CASSQEGLLTETQYF
TRBV3-1/TRBV3-2,TRBJ2-6,17,CASSQLAQYSGANVLTF
TRBV25-1,TRBJ2-1,15,CASRTQGLAGNEQFF
TRBV9,TRBJ2-7,14,CASTSGTGSYEQYF
TRBV6-1,TRBJ2-5,16,CASSEVRGTGEETQYF
TRBV5-5,TRBJ2-2,16,CASSDPGTGGTGELFF
TRBV3-1/TRBV3-2,TRBJ1-3,15,CASSQDRVGGNTIYF
TRBV19,TRBJ2-1,13,CASSLGQNNEQFF